This T cell receptor beta chain was sequenced for a study of memory CD4+ T cells and cytomegalovirus serostatus. Study-level background: Donors were healthy Belgian adults, 8 to 10 CMV seropositive and 24 seronegative.

Germline V gene data show CDR1 as SGHRS and CDR2 as YFSETQ. This CDR3 region has 15 residues. Trimming took off 1 base at V and 0 bases at J, with 11 bases between the two ends. Single viable CD3+CD4+CD8-CD45RO+ cells were sorted as the memory CD4+ T cells. Here immunoSEQ multiplex PCR was the method, and the copy in TCRdb shows in-frame clones only, minus some. The sample records around 40,000 clones, more than 75% being singletons. Study-wide results and limits: Repertoires predicted CMV serostatus with median bootstrapped AUC of 0.95. CD4+ memory repertoires contained 67 of 164 reported CMV TCRbeta sequences.

Note on this clone: Its matching antigen is unknown.

V usage is TRBV5-1 and J usage is TRBJ2-7; tentatively, D is TRBD1 or TRBD2 (6 bases each). Specimen: memory CD4+ T cells from blood. This clonotype was sampled from an adult in good health and CMV-seronegative. The CDR3 bases are TGCGCCAGCAGCTTGACGGGGGCCGTCTCCTACGAGCAGTACTTC. As protein: CASSLTGAVSYEQYF.